One sample yielded the 2 T cell receptor beta chains listed below, sequenced in a study of T cell responses to AZD1222 COVID-19 vaccine. Method: immunoSEQ multiplex PCR; TCRdb's copy keeps in-frame clones and lacks some. The table includes about 69,000 clones, approximately 87% detected once. Sample: peripheral blood, taken 28 days after the second AZD1222 dose. All receptors derive from an adult who received the AZD1222 COVID-19 vaccine.

The chain employs TRBV6-5 and TRBJ1-2; 7 nucleotides align to TRBD1. The germline V gene has CDR1 MNHEY and CDR2 SVGAGI. The V segment lost 2 bases and the J segment 1 base; nucleotides outside the gene matches: 4. The CDR3 contains 15 residues. In DNA, the CDR3 is TGTGCCAGCAGTTACCAGGGGGGGGTTAACTATGGCTACACCTTC. Its translation: CASSYQGGVNYGYTF.

This clone showed up just once. The gene calls are TRBV4-2 and TRBJ2-5; the D call may be TRBD1 or TRBD2 (6 bases each). V lost 2 bases, J lost 5 bases, and 9 bases lay in between. The CDR3 sequence is 13 residues long. Germline CDR1 and CDR2: LGHNA and YNFKEQ. CDR3 in amino acids: CASSQMGGETQYF. CDR3 nucleotides: TGTGCCAGCAGCCAAATGGGGGGCGAGACCCAGTACTTC.